The TCR beta chain under discussion was sequenced for a study of blood T cell repertoires in COVID-19. CDR1 and CDR2 (germline): SGHTA, FQGNSA. V dropped 5 bases and J dropped 4 bases, with 15 bases sitting between them. The CDR3 has 14 residues. TCRdb's table, derived via immunoSEQ multiplex PCR, lists solely in-frame clones and lacks some. The data contain about 120,000 clones, approximately 80% of them singletons. The specimen was peripheral blood. The rearrangement joins TRBV7-2 to TRBJ2-7; D may be TRBD2 (5 bases). The sequence was obtained from an elderly woman with acute or convalescent COVID-19. The CDR3 coding sequence is TGTGCCAGCAGCGCTAGATCGGGGATTTACGAGCAGTACTTC. Translating it yields CASSARSGIYEQYF.